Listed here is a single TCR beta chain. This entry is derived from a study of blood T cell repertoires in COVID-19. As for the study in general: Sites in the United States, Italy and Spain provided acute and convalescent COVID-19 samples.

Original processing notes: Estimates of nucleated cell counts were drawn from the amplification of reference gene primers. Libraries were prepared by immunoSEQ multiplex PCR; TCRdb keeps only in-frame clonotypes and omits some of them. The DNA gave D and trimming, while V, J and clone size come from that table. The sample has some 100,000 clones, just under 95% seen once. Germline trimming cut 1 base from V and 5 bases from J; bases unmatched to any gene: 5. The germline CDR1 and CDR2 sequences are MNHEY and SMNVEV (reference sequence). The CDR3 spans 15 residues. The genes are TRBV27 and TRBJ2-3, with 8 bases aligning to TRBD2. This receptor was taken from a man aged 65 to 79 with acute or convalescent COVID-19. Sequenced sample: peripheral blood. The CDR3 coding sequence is TGTGCCAGCAGTTTATACGGGGGGGCTCAAGATACGCAGTATTTT. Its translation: CASSLYGGAQDTQYF.